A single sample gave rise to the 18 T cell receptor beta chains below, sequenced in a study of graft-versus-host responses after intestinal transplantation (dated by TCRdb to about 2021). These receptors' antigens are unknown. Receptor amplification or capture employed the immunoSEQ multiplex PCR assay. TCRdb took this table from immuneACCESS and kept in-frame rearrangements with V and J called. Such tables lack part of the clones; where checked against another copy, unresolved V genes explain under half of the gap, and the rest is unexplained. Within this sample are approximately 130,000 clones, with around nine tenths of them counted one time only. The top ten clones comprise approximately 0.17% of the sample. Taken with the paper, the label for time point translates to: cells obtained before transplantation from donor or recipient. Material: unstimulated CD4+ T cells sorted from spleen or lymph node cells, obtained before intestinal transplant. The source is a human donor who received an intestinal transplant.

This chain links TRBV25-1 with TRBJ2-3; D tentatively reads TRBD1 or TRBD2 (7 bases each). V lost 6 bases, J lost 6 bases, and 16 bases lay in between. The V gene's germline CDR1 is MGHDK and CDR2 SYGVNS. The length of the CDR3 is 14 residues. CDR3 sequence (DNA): TGTGCCAGCAGCCCAGGGGGGGCCCCGGATACGCAGTATTTT. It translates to CASSPGGAPDTQYF. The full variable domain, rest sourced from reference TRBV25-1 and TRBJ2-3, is EADIYQTPRYLVIGTGKKITLECSQTMGHDKMYWYQQDPGMELHLIHYSYGVNSTEKGDLSSESTVSRIRTEHFPLTLESARPSHTSQYLCASSPGGAPDTQYFGPGTRLTVL.

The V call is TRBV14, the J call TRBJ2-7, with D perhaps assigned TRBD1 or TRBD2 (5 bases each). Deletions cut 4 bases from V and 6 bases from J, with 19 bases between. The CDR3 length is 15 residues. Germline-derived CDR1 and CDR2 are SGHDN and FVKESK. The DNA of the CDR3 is TGTGCCAGCAGCCGAAAGGCGAGGGGAAGTGGCGAGCAGTACTTC. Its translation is CASSRKARGSGEQYF.

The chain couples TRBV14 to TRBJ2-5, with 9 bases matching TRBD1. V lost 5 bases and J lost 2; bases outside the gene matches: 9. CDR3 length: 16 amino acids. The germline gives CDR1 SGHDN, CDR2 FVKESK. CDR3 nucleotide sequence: TGTGCCAGCAGCGCCCTAGGGACAGGGATTCAAGAGACCCAGTACTTC. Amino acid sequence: CASSALGTGIQETQYF.

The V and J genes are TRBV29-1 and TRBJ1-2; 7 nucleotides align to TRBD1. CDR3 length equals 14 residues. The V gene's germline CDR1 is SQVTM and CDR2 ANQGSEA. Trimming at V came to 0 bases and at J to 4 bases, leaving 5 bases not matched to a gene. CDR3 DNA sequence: TGCAGCGTTGAAGAGGACCGGGACAGCTATGGCTACACCTTC. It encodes CSVEEDRDSYGYTF.

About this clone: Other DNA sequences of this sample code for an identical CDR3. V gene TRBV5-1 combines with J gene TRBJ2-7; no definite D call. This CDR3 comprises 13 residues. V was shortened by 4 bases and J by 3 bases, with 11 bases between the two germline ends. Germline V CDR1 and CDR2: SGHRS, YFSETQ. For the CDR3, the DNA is TGCGCCAGCAGCCCAGGTGGAGACTACGAGCAGTACTTC. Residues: CASSPGGDYEQYF.

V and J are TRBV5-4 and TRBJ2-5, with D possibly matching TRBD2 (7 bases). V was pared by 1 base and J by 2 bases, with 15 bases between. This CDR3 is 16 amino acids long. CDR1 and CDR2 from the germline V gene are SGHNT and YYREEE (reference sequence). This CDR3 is CASSLFLGGQQETQYF. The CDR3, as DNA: TGTGCCAGCAGCTTGTTCCTGGGGGGGCAACAAGAGACCCAGTACTTC.

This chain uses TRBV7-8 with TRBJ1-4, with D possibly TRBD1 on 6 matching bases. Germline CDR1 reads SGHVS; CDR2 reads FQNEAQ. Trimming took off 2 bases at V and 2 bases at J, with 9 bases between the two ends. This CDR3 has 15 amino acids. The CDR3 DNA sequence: TGTGCCAGCAGCTTATTGGGGGCGACTAATGAAAAACTGTTTTTT. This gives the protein CASSLLGATNEKLFF. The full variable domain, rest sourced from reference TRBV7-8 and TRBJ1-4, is GAGVSQSPRYKVAKRGQDVALRCDPISGHVSLFWYQQALGQGPEFLTYFQNEAQLDKSGLPSDRFFAERPEGSVSTLKIQRTQQEDSAVYLCASSLLGATNEKLFFGSGTQLSVL.

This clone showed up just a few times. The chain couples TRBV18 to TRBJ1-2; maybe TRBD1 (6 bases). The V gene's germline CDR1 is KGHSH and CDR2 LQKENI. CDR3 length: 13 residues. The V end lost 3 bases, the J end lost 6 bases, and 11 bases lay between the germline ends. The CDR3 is CASSPQDSHGYTF. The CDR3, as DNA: TGTGCCAGCTCACCTCAGGACAGCCATGGCTACACCTTC.

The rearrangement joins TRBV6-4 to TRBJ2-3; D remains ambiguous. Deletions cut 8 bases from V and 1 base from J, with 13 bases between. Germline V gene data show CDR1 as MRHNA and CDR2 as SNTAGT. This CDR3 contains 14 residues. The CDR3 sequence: CASAELGGTDTQYF. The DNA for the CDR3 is TGTGCCAGCGCCGAACTGGGTGGCACAGATACGCAGTATTTT.

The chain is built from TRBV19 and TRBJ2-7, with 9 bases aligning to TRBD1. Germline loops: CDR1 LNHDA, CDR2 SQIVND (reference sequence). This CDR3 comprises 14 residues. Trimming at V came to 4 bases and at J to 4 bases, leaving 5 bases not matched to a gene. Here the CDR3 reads CASSRGQGSYEQYF. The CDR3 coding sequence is TGTGCCAGTAGTAGGGGACAGGGAAGTTACGAGCAGTACTTC.

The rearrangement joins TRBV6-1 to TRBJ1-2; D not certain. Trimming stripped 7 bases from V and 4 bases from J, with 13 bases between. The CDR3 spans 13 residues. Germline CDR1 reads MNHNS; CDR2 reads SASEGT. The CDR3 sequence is CASNLDRSYGYTF. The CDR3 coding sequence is TGTGCCAGCAATCTCGATCGTAGCTATGGCTACACCTTC.

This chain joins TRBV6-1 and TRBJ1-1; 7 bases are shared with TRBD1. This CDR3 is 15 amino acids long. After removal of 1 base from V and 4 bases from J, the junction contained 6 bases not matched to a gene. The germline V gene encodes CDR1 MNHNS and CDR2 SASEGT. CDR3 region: CASSEGGTAFTEAFF. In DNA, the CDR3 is TGTGCCAGCAGTGAAGGCGGGACAGCTTTCACTGAAGCTTTCTTT.

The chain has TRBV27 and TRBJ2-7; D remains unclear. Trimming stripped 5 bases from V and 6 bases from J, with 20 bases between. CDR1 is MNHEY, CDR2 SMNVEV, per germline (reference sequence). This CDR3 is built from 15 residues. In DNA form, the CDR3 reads TGTGCCAGCAGTCAATCGGCAACGACCCCCGCCGAGCAGTACTTC. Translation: CASSQSATTPAEQYF.

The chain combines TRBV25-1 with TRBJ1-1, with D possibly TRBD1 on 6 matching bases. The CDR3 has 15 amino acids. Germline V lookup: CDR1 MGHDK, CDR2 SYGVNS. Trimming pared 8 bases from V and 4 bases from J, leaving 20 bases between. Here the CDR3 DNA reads TGTGCCAGCTCCCTAACAGGGCGTGGGGGCACTGAAGCTTTCTTT. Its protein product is CASSLTGRGGTEAFF.

The CDR3 here is CASSRQGGDYGYTF. The CDR3 DNA sequence: TGTGCCAGCAGTCGTCAGGGGGGTGACTATGGCTACACCTTC. The gene calls are TRBV27 and TRBJ1-2; 7 bases match TRBD1. The germline CDR1 and CDR2 sequences are MNHEY and SMNVEV (reference sequence). Trimming cost V 5 bases and J 3 bases; bases outside gene matches: 6. The CDR3 consists of 14 residues.

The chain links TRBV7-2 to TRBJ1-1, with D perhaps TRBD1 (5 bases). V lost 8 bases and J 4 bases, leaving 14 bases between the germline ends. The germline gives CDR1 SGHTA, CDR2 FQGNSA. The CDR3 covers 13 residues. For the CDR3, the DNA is TGTGCCAGCGGCGGGGCCCGTAGCACTGAAGCTTTCTTT. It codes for CASGGARSTEAFF.

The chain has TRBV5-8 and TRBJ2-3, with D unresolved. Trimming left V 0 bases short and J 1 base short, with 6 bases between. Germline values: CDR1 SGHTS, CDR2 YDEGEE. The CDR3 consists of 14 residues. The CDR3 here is CASSLARGTDTQYF. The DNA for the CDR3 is TGTGCCAGCAGCTTGGCCCGGGGCACAGATACGCAGTATTTT.

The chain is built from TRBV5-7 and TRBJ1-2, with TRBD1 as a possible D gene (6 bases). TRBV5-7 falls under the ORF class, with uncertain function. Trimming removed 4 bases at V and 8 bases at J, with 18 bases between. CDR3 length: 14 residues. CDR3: CASSGQGTPRGYTF. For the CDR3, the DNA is TGTGCCAGCAGCGGGCAAGGGACACCTAGGGGCTACACCTTC.